This is a list of T cell receptor beta chains from one sample in a study of cytomegalovirus exposure and HLA in healthy donors. Sequencing was performed with immunoSEQ multiplex PCR; in TCRdb, only in-frame clones are kept and a portion is missing. This table has under 200,000 clones, 65% to 90% appearing once. Sequences were obtained from PBMCs. The source of these receptors is a middle-aged man in good health and CMV-seropositive. The CDR3 runs from the conserved cysteine through the conserved F or W. The D gene is left open where the match is weak. Rows give clone size only sometimes, using once, few, many, or a class for an expanded clone.

TRBV5-6,-,-,TRBJ1-3,CASSLGGGSGNTIYF,TGTGCCAGCAGCTTGGGAGGAGGGTCTGGAAACACCATATATTTT
TRBV6-1,-,once,TRBJ1-4,CASSASQRMLFF,TGTGCCAGCAGTGCGTCACAGAGAATGCTGTTTTTT
TRBV27,TRBD1,-,TRBJ1-1,CASSPHRGNTEAFF,TGTGCCAGCAGTCCCCACAGGGGGAACACTGAAGCTTTCTTT
TRBV2,TRBD1,once,TRBJ1-2,CASRGQGAYGYTF,TGTGCCAGCAGGGGACAGGGGGCCTATGGCTACACCTTC
TRBV14,TRBD1,-,TRBJ1-6,CASSQTGGNSPLHF,TGTGCCAGCAGCCAGACAGGGGGTAATTCACCCCTCCACTTT
TRBV7-9,-,-,TRBJ2-3,CASRRGGRDTQYF,TGTGCCAGCAGAAGGGGGGGGAGAGATACGCAGTATTTT
TRBV7-2,TRBD1,-,TRBJ2-2,CASSRDRAVGELFF,TGTGCCAGCAGCAGGGACAGGGCGGTCGGGGAGCTGTTTTTT
TRBV2,-,-,TRBJ2-7,CASVRGVSYEQYF,TGTGCCAGTGTCAGGGGGGTATCCTACGAGCAGTACTTC
TRBV2,-,-,TRBJ2-3,CASSPPREHTQYF,TGTGCCAGCAGTCCCCCCAGGGAACATACGCAGTATTTT
TRBV7-9,-,-,TRBJ1-4,CASSPTGQATNEKLFF,TGTGCCAGCAGCCCGACCGGTCAGGCAACTAATGAAAAACTGTTTTTT
TRBV11-3,-,-,TRBJ2-3,CASSESGEEDTQYF,TGTGCCAGCAGCGAATCCGGGGAGGAAGATACGCAGTATTTT
TRBV4-2,-,-,TRBJ2-1,CASSSLANEQFF,TGTGCCAGCAGCTCCCTAGCCAATGAGCAGTTCTTC
TRBV7-8,TRBD1,-,TRBJ1-2,CASSLPGDRGNYGYTF,TGTGCCAGCAGCTTGCCCGGGGACAGGGGTAACTATGGCTACACCTTC
TRBV4-1,TRBD1,few,TRBJ1-5,CASSQSDRVPGQPQHF,TGCGCCAGCAGCCAATCCGACAGGGTCCCGGGTCAGCCCCAGCATTTT
TRBV4-2,TRBD2,-,TRBJ2-1,CASSHQPESSGAYNEQFF,TGTGCCAGCAGCCACCAACCTGAATCTAGCGGGGCCTACAATGAGCAGTTCTTC
TRBV5-1,TRBD1,-,TRBJ2-7,CASSFLDRGQYEQYF,TGCGCCAGCAGCTTCTTGGACAGGGGACAATACGAGCAGTACTTC
TRBV18,-,-,TRBJ2-5,CASSPGLAETQYF,TGTGCCAGCTCACCTGGCCTAGCCGAGACCCAGTACTTC
TRBV18,TRBD2,-,TRBJ2-1,CASSPQTSGSYNEQFF,TGTGCCAGCTCACCACAGACTAGCGGGAGCTACAATGAGCAGTTCTTC
TRBV9,TRBD1,once,TRBJ2-2,CASSVGDRGSGELFF,TGTGCCAGCAGCGTAGGGGACAGGGGATCCGGGGAGCTGTTTTTT
TRBV10-3,-,-,TRBJ2-7,CAILSGNEQYF,TGTGCCATTTTATCCGGGAACGAGCAGTACTTC